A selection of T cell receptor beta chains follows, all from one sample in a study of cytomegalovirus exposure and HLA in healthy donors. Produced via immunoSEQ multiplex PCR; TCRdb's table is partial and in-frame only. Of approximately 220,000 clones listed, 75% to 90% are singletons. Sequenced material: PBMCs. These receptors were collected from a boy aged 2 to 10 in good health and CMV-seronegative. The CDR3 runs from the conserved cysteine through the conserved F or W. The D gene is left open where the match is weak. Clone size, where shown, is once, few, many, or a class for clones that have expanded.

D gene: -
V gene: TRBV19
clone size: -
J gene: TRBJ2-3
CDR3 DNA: TGTGCCAGTAGTATGGCAGGGCTCGCAGATACGCAGTATTTT
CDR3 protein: CASSMAGLADTQYF

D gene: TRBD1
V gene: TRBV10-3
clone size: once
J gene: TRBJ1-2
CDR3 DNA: TGTGCCATCAGTGAGTCTGGGACAGCTAACTATGGCTACACCTTC
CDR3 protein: CAISESGTANYGYTF

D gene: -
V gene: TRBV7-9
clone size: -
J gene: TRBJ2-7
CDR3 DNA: TGTGCCAGCAGCCCCCCCAGGATGTACTCCTACGAGCAGTACTTC
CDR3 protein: CASSPPRMYSYEQYF

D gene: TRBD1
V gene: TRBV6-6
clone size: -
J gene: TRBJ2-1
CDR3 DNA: TGTGCCAGCAACAGGGGGAATGAGCAGTTCTTC
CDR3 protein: CASNRGNEQFF

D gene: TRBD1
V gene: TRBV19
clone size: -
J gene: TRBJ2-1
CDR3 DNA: TGTGCCAGTAGTCTTAAACAGGGGGCGGGTTTTGAGCAGTTCTTC
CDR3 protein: CASSLKQGAGFEQFF

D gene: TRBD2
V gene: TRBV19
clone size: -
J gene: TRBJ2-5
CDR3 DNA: TGTGCCAGTAGTATGGGACTAGCGGTCTCTGAAGAGACCCAGTACTTC
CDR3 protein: CASSMGLAVSEETQYF

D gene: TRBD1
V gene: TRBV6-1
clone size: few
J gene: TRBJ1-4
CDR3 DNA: TGTGCCAGCACCGAGGGGGGACAGGGTTATGAAAAACTGTTTTTT
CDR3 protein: CASTEGGQGYEKLFF

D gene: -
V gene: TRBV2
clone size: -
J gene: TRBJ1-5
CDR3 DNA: TGTGCCAGCAGTCTACAGGTCCAGCCCCAGCATTTT
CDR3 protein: CASSLQVQPQHF

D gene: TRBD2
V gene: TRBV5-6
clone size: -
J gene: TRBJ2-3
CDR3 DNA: TGTGCCAGCAGCTTAGGGACTAGCATATACCCAGATACGCAGTATTTT
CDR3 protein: CASSLGTSIYPDTQYF

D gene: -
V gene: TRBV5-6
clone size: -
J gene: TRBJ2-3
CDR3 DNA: TGTGCCAGCAGCTTCGGCGTTGGCGGGTATACAGATACGCAGTATTTT
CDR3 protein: CASSFGVGGYTDTQYF

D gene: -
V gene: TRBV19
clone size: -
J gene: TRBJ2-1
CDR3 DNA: TGTGCCAGTAGTATAGGACTTAGCTCCTACAATGAGCAGTTCTTC
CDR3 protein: CASSIGLSSYNEQFF

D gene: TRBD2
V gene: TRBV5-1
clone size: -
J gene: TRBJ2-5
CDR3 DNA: TGCGCCACCCAGGGTCAGCGGGAGCCTGCGGAGACCCAGTACTTC
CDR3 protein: CATQGQREPAETQYF

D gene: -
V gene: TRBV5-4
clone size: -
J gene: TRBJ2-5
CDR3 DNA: TGTGCCAGCAGCTTGCTCCGCACAGTCCAAGAGACCCAGTACTTC
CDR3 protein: CASSLLRTVQETQYF

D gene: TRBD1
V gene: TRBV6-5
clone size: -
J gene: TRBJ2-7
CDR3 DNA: TGTGCCAGCAGTTACACCCGGGACAGGGCCTACGAGCAGTACTTC
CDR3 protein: CASSYTRDRAYEQYF

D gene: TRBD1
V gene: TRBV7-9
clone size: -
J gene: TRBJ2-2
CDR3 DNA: TGTGCCAGCAGCTCGACAGGGGGCAGCGGGGAGCTGTTTTTT
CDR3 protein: CASSSTGGSGELFF

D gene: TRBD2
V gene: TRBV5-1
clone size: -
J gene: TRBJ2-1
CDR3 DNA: TGCGCCAGCAGCTGGACTAGCGGGAACAATGAGCAGTTCTTC
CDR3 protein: CASSWTSGNNEQFF

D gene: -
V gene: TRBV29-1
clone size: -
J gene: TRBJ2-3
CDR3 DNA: TGCAGCGTTGAAACGGAGGGGTTAGATACGCAGTATTTT
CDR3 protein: CSVETEGLDTQYF

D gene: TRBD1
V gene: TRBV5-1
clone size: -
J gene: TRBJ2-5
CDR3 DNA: TGCGCCAGCAGTCCGGACAGGGCGGAGACCCAGTACTTC
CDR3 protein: CASSPDRAETQYF

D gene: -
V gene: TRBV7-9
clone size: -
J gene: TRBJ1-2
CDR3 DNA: TGTGCCAGCAGCATACAGGGCGACTATGGCTACACCTTC
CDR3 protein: CASSIQGDYGYTF

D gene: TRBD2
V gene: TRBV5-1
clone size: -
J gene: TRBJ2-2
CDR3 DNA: TGCGCCAGCAGACTCGGGACTAGCGAGATAGGGGAGCTGTTTTTT
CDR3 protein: CASRLGTSEIGELFF

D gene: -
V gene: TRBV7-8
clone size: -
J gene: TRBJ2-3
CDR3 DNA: TGTGCCAGCAGCTTAGTTTTTCAGGGAACAGATACGCAGTATTTT
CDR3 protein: CASSLVFQGTDTQYF

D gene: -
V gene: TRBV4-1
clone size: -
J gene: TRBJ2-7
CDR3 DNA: TGCGCCAGCAGCCAAGAAGACCTCGGGGAGTGGTACGAGCAGTACTTC
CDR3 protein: CASSQEDLGEWYEQYF

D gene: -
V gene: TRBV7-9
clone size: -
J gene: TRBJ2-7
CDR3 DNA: TGTGCCAGCAGCTTAGTCAACGGTCCCTACGAGCAGTACTTC
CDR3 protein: CASSLVNGPYEQYF

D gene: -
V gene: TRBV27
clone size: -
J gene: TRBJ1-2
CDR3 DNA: TGTGCCAGCAGTTTCTGGAGAGGATATGGCTACACCTTC
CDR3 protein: CASSFWRGYGYTF

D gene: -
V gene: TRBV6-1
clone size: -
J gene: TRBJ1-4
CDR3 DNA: TGTGCCAGCAGCCCCCTAACAGGGTTTGAAAAACTGTTTTTT
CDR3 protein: CASSPLTGFEKLFF

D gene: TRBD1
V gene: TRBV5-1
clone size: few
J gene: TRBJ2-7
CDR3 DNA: TGCGCCAGCAGCTTGGACGGGACAGGGACCTACGAGCAGTACTTC
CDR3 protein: CASSLDGTGTYEQYF

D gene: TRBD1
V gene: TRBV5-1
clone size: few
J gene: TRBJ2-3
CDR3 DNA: TGCGCCAGCAGCCCCTGGACAGGGAATGAGAAGGATACGCAGTATTTT
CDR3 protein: CASSPWTGNEKDTQYF

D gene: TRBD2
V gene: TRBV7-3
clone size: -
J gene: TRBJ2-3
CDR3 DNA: TGTGCCAGCAGCTTATGGCCTAGCGGGGGCCCGGGTACGCAGTATTTT
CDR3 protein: CASSLWPSGGPGTQYF

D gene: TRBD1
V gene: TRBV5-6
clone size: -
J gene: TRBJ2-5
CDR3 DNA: TGTGCCAGCAGACCGGGGACAGATAGCCAAGAGACCCAGTACTTC
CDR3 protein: CASRPGTDSQETQYF

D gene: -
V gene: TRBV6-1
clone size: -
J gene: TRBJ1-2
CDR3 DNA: TGTGCCAGCAGTGAAGGCCAGGGCTATGGCTACACCTTC
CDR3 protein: CASSEGQGYGYTF

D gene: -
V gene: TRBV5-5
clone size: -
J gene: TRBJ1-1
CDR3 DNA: TGTGCCAGCAGCTCGACAGACAGGCGAATGAACACTGAAGCTTTCTTT
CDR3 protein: CASSSTDRRMNTEAFF

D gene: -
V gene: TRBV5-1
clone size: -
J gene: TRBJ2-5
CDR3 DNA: TGCGCCAGCATTGACCCGTCAGGGTCCGAGACCCAGTACTTC
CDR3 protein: CASIDPSGSETQYF

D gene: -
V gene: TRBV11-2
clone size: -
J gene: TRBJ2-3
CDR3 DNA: TGTGCCAGCAGCGCAAGGGGGATCAGCACAGATACGCAGTATTTT
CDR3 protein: CASSARGISTDTQYF

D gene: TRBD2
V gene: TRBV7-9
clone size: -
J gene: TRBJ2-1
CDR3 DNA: TGTGCCAGCAGCTTAGCGGGGCGGGGGGGCGTTGGGAAGTACAATGAGCAGTTCTTC
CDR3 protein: CASSLAGRGGVGKYNEQFF

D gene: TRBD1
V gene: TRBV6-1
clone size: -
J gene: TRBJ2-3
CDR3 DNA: TGTGCCGTCCGGGACAGAAGCACAGATACGCAGTATTTT
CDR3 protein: CAVRDRSTDTQYF

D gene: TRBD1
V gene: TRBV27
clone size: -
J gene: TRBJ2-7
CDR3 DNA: TGTGCCAGCAGTTCCCCCGGGACAGGCTCCTACGAGCAGTACTTC
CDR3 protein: CASSSPGTGSYEQYF

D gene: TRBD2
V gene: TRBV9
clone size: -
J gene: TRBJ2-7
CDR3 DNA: TGTGCCAGCAGCGCGGGGGGACGTAGCCCCCTCTCCTACGAGCAGTACTTC
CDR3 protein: CASSAGGRSPLSYEQYF

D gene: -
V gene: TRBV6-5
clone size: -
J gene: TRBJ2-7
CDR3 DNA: TGTGCCAGCAGTTACTCGATAATCAGGGGACCCTACGAGCAGTACTTC
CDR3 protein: CASSYSIIRGPYEQYF

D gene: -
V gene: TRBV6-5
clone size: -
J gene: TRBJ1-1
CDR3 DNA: TGTGCCACCACGGGGGTATTAGACACTGAAGCTTTCTTT
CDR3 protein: CATTGVLDTEAFF

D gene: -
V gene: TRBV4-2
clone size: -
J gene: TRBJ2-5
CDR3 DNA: TGTGCCAGCAGCCAAGATCAGGAGACCCAGTACTTC
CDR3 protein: CASSQDQETQYF

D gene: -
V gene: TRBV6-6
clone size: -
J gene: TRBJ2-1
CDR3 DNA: TGTGCCAGCAGATATGGGGGGAGCGATGAGCAGTTCTTC
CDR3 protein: CASRYGGSDEQFF

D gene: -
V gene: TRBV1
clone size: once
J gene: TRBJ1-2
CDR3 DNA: TGCACCAGCAGCCAAGAAAGGGACAGATGCTATGGCTACACCTTC
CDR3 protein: CTSSQERDRCYGYTF